The rows below give T cell receptor beta chains drawn from one sample of a study of Graves' ophthalmopathy and Graves' hyperthyroidism. TCRdb processed the multiplex PCR reads anew with MiXCR; each CDR3 protein has one entry. This table holds around 660,000 distinct CDR3 sequences, under 50% found once. Sequencing was done on a sample of peripheral blood. These receptors were collected from an adult man with Graves' ophthalmopathy. Both conserved end residues are part of each CDR3. Fields, in order: V gene, CDR3 length, D gene, J gene, clone size, CDR3 protein, CDR3 DNA. The D gene is left open where the match is weak. Where a row states a size, it is once, few, many or the class of an expanded clone; other rows omit it.

V: TRBV10-3
length: 12
D: .
J: TRBJ1-2
size: .
CDR3: CAISNQGSGYTF
DNA: TGTGCCATCAGTAATCAGGGTTCTGGCTACACCTTC

V: TRBV18
length: 13
D: .
J: TRBJ1-4
size: few
CDR3: CASSPPQREKLFF
DNA: TGTGCCAGCTCACCACCTCAAAGAGAAAAACTGTTTTTT

V: TRBV20-1
length: 15
D: TRBD1
J: TRBJ2-7
size: many
CDR3: CSARGTRDRTDEQYF
DNA: TGCAGTGCTAGAGGTACCCGGGACAGGACGGACGAGCAGTACTTC

V: TRBV15
length: 13
D: .
J: TRBJ1-2
size: many
CDR3: CATSRDSGGGYTF
DNA: TGTGCCACCAGCAGAGATTCAGGTGGTGGCTACACCTTC

V: TRBV2
length: 14
D: .
J: TRBJ2-2
size: .
CDR3: CASSYSPSVGELFF
DNA: TGTGCCAGCAGTTACTCCCCCAGCGTCGGGGAGCTGTTTTTT

V: TRBV6-1
length: 12
D: TRBD1
J: TRBJ1-2
size: many
CDR3: CARRTGSYGYTF
DNA: TGTGCCAGGAGGACAGGGAGCTATGGCTACACCTTC

V: TRBV25-1
length: 14
D: .
J: TRBJ1-1
size: .
CDR3: CASSAAGASTEAFF
DNA: TGTGCCAGCAGTGCTGCGGGGGCGAGCACTGAAGCTTTCTTT

V: TRBV27
length: 13
D: .
J: TRBJ2-5
size: .
CDR3: CASSRPGEETQYF
DNA: TGTGCCAGCAGTCGACCAGGGGAGGAGACCCAGTACTTC

V: TRBV19
length: 14
D: .
J: TRBJ1-5
size: few
CDR3: CAWTVRGSHQPQHF
DNA: TGTGCCTGGACGGTACGTGGGTCGCATCAGCCCCAGCATTTT

V: TRBV6-5
length: 14
D: .
J: TRBJ2-5
size: many
CDR3: CASNPSPQLGTQYF
DNA: TGTGCCAGCAACCCCTCTCCCCAGTTGGGGACCCAGTACTTC

V: TRBV7-9
length: 10
D: TRBD1
J: TRBJ1-5
size: .
CDR3: CASSFWDRPF
DNA: TGTGCCAGCAGCTTCTGGGACAGGCCTTTT

V: TRBV19
length: 12
D: .
J: TRBJ2-7
size: .
CDR3: CASSSTGNEQYF
DNA: TGTGCCAGTAGTAGTACAGGGAACGAGCAGTACTTC

V: TRBV12-5
length: 12
D: .
J: TRBJ2-5
size: few
CDR3: CASGSTAENQYF
DNA: TGTGCTAGTGGTTCGACTGCCGAGAATCAGTACTTC

V: TRBV14
length: 13
D: TRBD1
J: TRBJ1-6
size: .
CDR3: CASAGTGGSPLHF
DNA: TGTGCCAGCGCCGGGACAGGGGGTTCACCCCTCCACTTT

V: TRBV7-9
length: 15
D: TRBD1
J: TRBJ1-4
size: .
CDR3: CASSLGVGTGEKLFF
DNA: TGTGCCAGCAGCTTAGGGGTCGGGACAGGGGAAAAGCTGTTTTTT

V: TRBV6-2/TRBV6-3
length: 13
D: TRBD2
J: TRBJ2-7
size: many
CDR3: CASGTSGFYEQYF
DNA: TGTGCCAGTGGGACTAGCGGATTCTACGAGCAGTACTTC

V: TRBV7-8
length: 14
D: .
J: TRBJ2-2
size: few
CDR3: CASSQEGTTGELFF
DNA: TGTGCCAGCAGCCAAGAAGGCACGACCGGGGAGCTGTTTTTT

V: TRBV20-1
length: 13
D: .
J: TRBJ2-2
size: few
CDR3: CSVSDLVTGELFF
DNA: TGCAGTGTTTCCGACTTGGTCACCGGGGAGCTGTTTTTT

V: TRBV7-2
length: 14
D: .
J: TRBJ2-5
size: many
CDR3: CASSLGTLGETQYF
DNA: TGTGCCAGCAGCTTAGGGACTTTGGGGGAGACCCAGTACTTC

V: TRBV7-3
length: 14
D: .
J: TRBJ2-6
size: many
CDR3: CATGSGPGANVLTF
DNA: TGTGCCACCGGCAGTGGCCCTGGGGCCAACGTCCTGACTTTC

V: TRBV7-2
length: 13
D: .
J: TRBJ2-7
size: .
CDR3: CASSQKGDYEQYF
DNA: TGCGCCAGCAGCCAGAAAGGGGACTACGAGCAGTACTTC

V: TRBV19
length: 15
D: .
J: TRBJ2-2
size: few
CDR3: CASRERGVNTGELFF
DNA: TGTGCCAGTAGGGAAAGGGGGGTTAACACCGGGGAGCTGTTTTTT

V: TRBV25-1
length: 15
D: TRBD1
J: TRBJ2-7
size: once
CDR3: CASSAMGQINYEQYF
DNA: TGTGCCAGCAGTGCTATGGGACAGATAAACTACGAGCAGTACTTC

V: TRBV3-1
length: 15
D: .
J: TRBJ1-2
size: .
CDR3: CASTPTRGINYGHTF
DNA: TGTGCCAGCACCCCGACGAGGGGGATCAACTATGGCCACACCTTC

V: TRBV19
length: 14
D: .
J: TRBJ1-2
size: many
CDR3: CASSREAGLHGYTF
DNA: TGTGCCAGTAGTAGGGAGGCAGGGCTCCATGGCTACACCTTC

V: TRBV7-9
length: 16
D: TRBD2
J: TRBJ2-2
size: .
CDR3: CASSHSGGRTTGELFF
DNA: TGTGCCAGCAGCCATAGCGGGGGGCGAACAACCGGGGAGCTGTTTTTT

V: TRBV10-3
length: 15
D: .
J: TRBJ2-3
size: .
CDR3: CASSLDRSPGDTQYF
DNA: TGTGCCAGCAGCTTAGATCGGAGTCCGGGAGATACGCAGTATTTT

V: TRBV29-1
length: 15
D: TRBD1
J: TRBJ2-2
size: many
CDR3: CSVSGQGRNTGELFF
DNA: TGCAGCGTATCTGGACAGGGGCGGAACACCGGGGAGCTGTTTTTT

V: TRBV15
length: 17
D: TRBD1
J: TRBJ2-2
size: many
CDR3: CATSPRGTDMNTGELFF
DNA: TGTGCCACCAGCCCAAGGGGGACAGACATGAACACCGGGGAGCTGTTTTTT

V: TRBV7-9
length: 15
D: TRBD1
J: TRBJ1-1
size: many
CDR3: CASSLDRQGIIEAFF
DNA: TGTGCCAGCAGCTTGGATCGACAGGGGATCATTGAAGCTTTCTTT

V: TRBV7-2
length: 16
D: TRBD2
J: TRBJ2-5
size: .
CDR3: CASSPTLTGEGETQYF
DNA: TGTGCCAGCAGCCCTACTCTCACCGGGGAGGGGGAGACCCAGTACTTC

V: TRBV9
length: 12
D: TRBD1
J: TRBJ1-1
size: many
CDR3: CASSDAGGEAFF
DNA: TGTGCCAGCAGCGACGCAGGGGGTGAAGCTTTCTTT

V: TRBV11-2
length: 13
D: .
J: TRBJ1-3
size: .
CDR3: CASSQGSENTIYF
DNA: TGTGCCAGCAGCCAAGGGTCTGAAAACACCATATATTTT

V: TRBV27
length: 13
D: .
J: TRBJ1-2
size: .
CDR3: CASSMGPNYGYTF
DNA: TGTGCCAGCAGTATGGGACCTAACTATGGCTACACCTTC

V: TRBV4-1
length: 15
D: TRBD1
J: TRBJ2-7
size: .
CDR3: CASSQPDRGFYEQYF
DNA: TGTGCCAGCAGCCAACCCGACAGGGGATTTTACGAGCAGTACTTC

V: TRBV7-9
length: 16
D: TRBD2
J: TRBJ2-7
size: .
CDR3: CASTATSGTSSYEQYF
DNA: TGTGCCAGCACCGCGACTAGCGGGACTAGCTCCTACGAGCAGTACTTC

V: TRBV19
length: 15
D: .
J: TRBJ2-5
size: .
CDR3: CASSINRGRQETQYF
DNA: TGTGCCAGTAGTATTAACAGAGGGAGACAAGAGACCCAGTACTTC

V: TRBV7-9
length: 15
D: TRBD1
J: TRBJ2-5
size: once
CDR3: CASSSRQGGGETQYF
DNA: TGTGCCAGCAGCTCGCGACAGGGGGGAGGGGAGACCCAGTACTTC

V: TRBV20-1
length: 12
D: TRBD1
J: TRBJ1-2
size: many
CDR3: CSARDITGGDTF
DNA: TGCAGTGCTAGAGATATTACAGGGGGGGACACCTTC